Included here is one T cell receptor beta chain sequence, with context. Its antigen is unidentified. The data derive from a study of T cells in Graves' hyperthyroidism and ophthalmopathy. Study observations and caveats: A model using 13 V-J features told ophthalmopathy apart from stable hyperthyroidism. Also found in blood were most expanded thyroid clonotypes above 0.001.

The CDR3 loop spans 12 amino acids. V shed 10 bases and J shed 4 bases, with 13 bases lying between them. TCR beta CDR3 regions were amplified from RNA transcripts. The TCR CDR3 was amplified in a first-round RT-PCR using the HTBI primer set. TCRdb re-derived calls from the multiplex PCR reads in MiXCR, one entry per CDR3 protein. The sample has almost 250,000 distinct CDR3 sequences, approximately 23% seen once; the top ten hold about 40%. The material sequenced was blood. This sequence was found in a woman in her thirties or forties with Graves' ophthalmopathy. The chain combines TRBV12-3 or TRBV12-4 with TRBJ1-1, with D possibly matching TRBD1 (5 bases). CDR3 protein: CANAGWGTEAFF. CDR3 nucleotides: TGTGCCAACGCAGGGTGGGGCACTGAAGCTTTCTTT.